Each of the 17 T cell receptor beta chains below was sequenced from the same sample in a study of cytomegalovirus exposure and HLA in healthy donors. Assay: immunoSEQ multiplex PCR; the TCRdb copy retains only in-frame clones and omits some. The sample has under 140,000 clones, approximately 87% seen once. Material: PBMCs. These receptors originate from a woman aged 25 to 39 in good health and CMV-seropositive.

The V and J genes are TRBV4-1 and TRBJ1-2, with 10 bases that match TRBD1. The CDR3 is made up of 15 amino acids. The ends lost 4 bases at V and 8 bases at J; junction bases unmatched: 10. The V gene's germline CDR1 is MGHRA and CDR2 YSYEKL. The CDR3 nucleotides are TGCGCCAGCAGCCCAACTCCGGGACAGGGGAGAGGCTACACCTTC. This translates into CASSPTPGQGRGYTF.

The rearrangement joins TRBV9 to TRBJ2-1; D may be TRBD1 (5 bases). Germline assignment: CDR1 SGDLS and CDR2 YYNGEE. The CDR3 is made up of 14 amino acids. The ends were cut back, 0 bases at V and 7 bases at J, with 11 bases in the middle. CDR3 region: CASSVATGLNEQFF. DNA of the CDR3: TGTGCCAGCAGCGTAGCCACAGGTCTTAATGAGCAGTTCTTC.

The chain has TRBV4-3 and TRBJ2-6, with 8 bases identical to TRBD1. Germline V gene data show CDR1 as LGHNA and CDR2 as YSLEER. The CDR3 runs 17 residues. V shed 3 bases and J 0 bases; nucleotides not matched to a gene: 4. The CDR3, as DNA: TGCGCCAGCAGCCAGCCGGGACAGGACTCTGGGGCCAACGTCCTGACTTTC. It translates to CASSQPGQDSGANVLTF.

The chain links TRBV5-1 to TRBJ1-6, with TRBD1 matching over 9 bases. CDR1 and CDR2 (germline): SGHRS, YFSETQ. The V gene end was trimmed by 0 bases and the J gene end by 9 bases; junction bases not matched to a gene: 7. The CDR3 covers 16 residues. CDR3 DNA: TGCGCCAGCAGCTTGGTCGGACAGGGGTATGGTTCACCCCTCCACTTT. It is translated as CASSLVGQGYGSPLHF.

The V gene is TRBV5-1, the J gene TRBJ2-5, with 9 bases fitting TRBD1. V was pared by 4 bases and J by 3 bases, with 4 bases of the junction left unmatched. Germline V CDR1 and CDR2: SGHRS, YFSETQ. CDR3 length: 14 amino acids. The CDR3, as DNA: TGCGCCAGCAGCCTCGACAGGGGGGAAGAGACCCAGTACTTC. This codes for CASSLDRGEETQYF.

The CDR3 region is CASALDTNPNGYTF. DNA of the CDR3: TGTGCCAGCGCCCTGGACACCAATCCCAATGGCTACACCTTC. The V and J genes are TRBV2 and TRBJ1-2; TRBD1 might be the D (5 bases). The CDR3 covers 14 residues. Germline V gene data show CDR1 as SNHLY and CDR2 as FYNNEI. With 8 bases removed from V and 6 bases from J, the gap between germline ends came to 19 bases. Drawing the rest from reference TRBV2 and TRBJ1-2, the complete variable domain is EPEVTQTPSHQVTQMGQEVILRCVPISNHLYFYWYRQILGQKVEFLVSFYNNEISEKSEIFDDQFSVERPDGSNFTLKIRSTKLEDSAMYFCASALDTNPNGYTFGSGTRLTVV.

The chain has TRBV18 and TRBJ2-2, with 8 bases that match TRBD2. Germline CDR1 KGHSH, CDR2 LQKENI. The CDR3 is 16 amino acids. J lost 5 bases, V lost 1 base, and 6 bases had no gene match. The CDR3 nucleotides are TGTGCCAGCTCACCACTACGACTAGCGCCGACCGGGGAGCTGTTTTTT. Residues: CASSPLRLAPTGELFF.

There are a few counts of this clone. CDR3 protein: CASKREMETQYF. The DNA of the CDR3 is TGTGCCAGCAAGCGGGAGATGGAGACCCAGTACTTC. The chain recombines TRBV25-1 with TRBJ2-5, with 8 bases that match TRBD2. The CDR3 sequence is 12 residues long. Losses at the gene ends were 7 bases for V and 5 bases for J; bases not matched to a gene: 3. From germline, CDR1 is MGHDK and CDR2 SYGVNS.

The rearrangement uses TRBV15 and TRBJ1-4; maybe TRBD1 (6 bases). Trimming cost V 5 bases and J 6 bases, with 16 bases left between them. The germline CDR1 and CDR2 sequences are LNHNV and YYDKDF (reference sequence). This CDR3 has 15 residues. The CDR3 spells CATSSRTALDEKLFF. The DNA for the CDR3 is TGTGCCACCAGCTCCCGGACAGCCCTTGATGAAAAACTGTTTTTT.

The chain joins TRBV6-1 to TRBJ2-3; 7 bases are shared with TRBD2. Germline loops: CDR1 MNHNS, CDR2 SASEGT. V shed 11 bases, J shed 3 bases, and the junction held 11 bases outside the gene matches. The CDR3 consists of 14 residues. CDR3: CAAGGGGGTDTQYF. The CDR3 DNA follows: TGTGCCGCTGGGGGGGGAGGAGGTACAGATACGCAGTATTTT.

The chain couples TRBV7-6 to TRBJ2-5; D uncertain. Trimming took off 2 bases at V and 3 bases at J, with 4 bases between the two ends. The CDR3 totals 12 residues. Germline V gene sequence: CDR1 SGHVS, CDR2 FNYEAQ. The CDR3 DNA is TGTGCCAGCAGCTTATTCAAAGAGACCCAGTACTTC. Translating gives CASSLFKETQYF.

The chain recombines TRBV5-6 with TRBJ1-3; tentative D call: TRBD1 (6 bases). This CDR3 spans 15 amino acids. Germline CDR1 and CDR2: SGHDT and YYEEEE. V was clipped by 2 bases and J by 3 bases, with 12 bases between them. The CDR3 sequence: CASSLVSGDGNTIYF. The CDR3, as DNA: TGTGCCAGCAGCTTAGTATCAGGGGATGGAAACACCATATATTTT. The complete variable domain, with remaining parts taken from reference TRBV5-6 and TRBJ1-3, reads DAGVTQSPTHLIKTRGQQVTLRCSPKSGHDTVSWYQQALGQGPQFIFQYYEEEERQRGNFPDRFSGHQFPNYSSELNVNALLLGDSALYLCASSLVSGDGNTIYFGEGSWLTVV.

This clone was picked up one time. The chain employs TRBV7-9 and TRBJ1-1; TRBD1 matches at 7 bases. The germline V gene has CDR1 SEHNR and CDR2 FQNEAQ (reference sequence). The CDR3 loop spans 15 amino acids. J lost 3 bases, V lost 4 bases, and 8 bases had no gene match. The CDR3 sequence: CASSSQRGRYTEAFF. The CDR3 region has the DNA TGTGCCAGCAGCTCTCAAAGGGGGCGATACACTGAAGCTTTCTTT.

J is TRBJ2-7 and V is TRBV28, with 9 bases that match TRBD1. Germline V gives CDR1 MDHEN, CDR2 SYDVKM. The CDR3 is 13 amino acids. J was trimmed by 5 bases and V by 6 bases; bases with no gene match: 5. The CDR3 sequence is CASSQGQGNEQYF. As DNA, the CDR3 is TGTGCCAGCAGCCAGGGACAGGGCAACGAGCAGTACTTC.

The CDR3: CASSEGTSAKSSYNEQFF. The CDR3 DNA sequence: TGCGCCAGCAGCGAGGGGACTAGCGCCAAGAGCTCCTACAATGAGCAGTTCTTC. This chain connects TRBV5-1 to TRBJ2-1; TRBD2 agrees at 10 bases. The CDR3 consists of 18 residues. Trimming cost V 4 bases and J 0 bases; bases outside gene matches: 10. Germline V CDR1 and CDR2: SGHRS, YFSETQ.

This sequence joins TRBV7-9 and TRBJ2-5, with TRBD1 identical over 7 bases. V was clipped by 5 bases and J by 5 bases; unmatched bases: 8. The CDR3 is 14 amino acids. Germline V gives CDR1 SEHNR, CDR2 FQNEAQ (reference sequence). CDR3 protein: CASSTSTGPETQYF. The CDR3 DNA reads TGTGCCAGCAGCACCTCGACAGGGCCCGAGACCCAGTACTTC.

The sample holds a few counts of this clone. V gene TRBV6-1 combines with J gene TRBJ1-1; tentative D call: TRBD1 (5 bases). The CDR3 has 13 amino acids. Germline loops: CDR1 MNHNS, CDR2 SASEGT. V lost 8 bases and J lost 3, with 13 bases in between. CDR3 residues: CASFLSGHTEAFF. CDR3 bases: TGTGCCAGCTTCCTCTCAGGGCACACTGAAGCTTTCTTT.